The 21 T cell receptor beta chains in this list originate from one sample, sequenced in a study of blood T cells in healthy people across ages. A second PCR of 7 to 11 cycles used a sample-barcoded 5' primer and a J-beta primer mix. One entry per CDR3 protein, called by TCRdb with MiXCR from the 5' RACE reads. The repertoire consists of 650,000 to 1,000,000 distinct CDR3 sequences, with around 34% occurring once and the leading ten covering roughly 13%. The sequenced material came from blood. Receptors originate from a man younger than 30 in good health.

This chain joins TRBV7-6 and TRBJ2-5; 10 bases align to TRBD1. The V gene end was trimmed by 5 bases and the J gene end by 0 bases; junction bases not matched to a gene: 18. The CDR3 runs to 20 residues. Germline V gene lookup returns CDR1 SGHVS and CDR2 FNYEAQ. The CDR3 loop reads CASSPKYRDRGGVYQETQYF. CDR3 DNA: TGTGCCAGCAGCCCTAAGTATAGGGACAGGGGAGGGGTGTACCAAGAGACCCAGTACTTC.

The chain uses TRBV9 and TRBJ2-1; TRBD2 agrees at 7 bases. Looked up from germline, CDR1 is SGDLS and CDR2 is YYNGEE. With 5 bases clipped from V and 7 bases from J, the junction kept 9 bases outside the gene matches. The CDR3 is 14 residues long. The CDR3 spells CASSVGGSVNEQFF. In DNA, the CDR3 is TGTGCCAGCAGTGTGGGCGGGAGTGTGAATGAGCAGTTCTTC.

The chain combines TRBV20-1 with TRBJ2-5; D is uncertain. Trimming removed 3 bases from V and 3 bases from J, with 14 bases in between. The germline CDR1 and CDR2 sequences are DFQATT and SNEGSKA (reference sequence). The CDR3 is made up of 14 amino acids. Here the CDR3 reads CSASVQTLKETQYF. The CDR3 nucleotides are TGCAGTGCTAGCGTGCAGACCTTGAAAGAGACCCAGTACTTC.

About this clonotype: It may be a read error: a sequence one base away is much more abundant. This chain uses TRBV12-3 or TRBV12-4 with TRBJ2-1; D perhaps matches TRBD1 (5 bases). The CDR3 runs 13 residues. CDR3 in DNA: TGTGCCAGCCAGACAGAAACCTACAATGAGCCGTTCTTC. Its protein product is CASQTETYNEPFF.

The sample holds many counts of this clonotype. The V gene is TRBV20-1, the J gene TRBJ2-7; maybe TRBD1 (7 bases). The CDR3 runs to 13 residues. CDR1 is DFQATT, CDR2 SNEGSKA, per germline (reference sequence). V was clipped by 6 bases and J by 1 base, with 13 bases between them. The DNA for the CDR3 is TGCAGTGCGCGGGACAGTGAATCCTACGAGCAGTACTTC. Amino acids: CSARDSESYEQYF.

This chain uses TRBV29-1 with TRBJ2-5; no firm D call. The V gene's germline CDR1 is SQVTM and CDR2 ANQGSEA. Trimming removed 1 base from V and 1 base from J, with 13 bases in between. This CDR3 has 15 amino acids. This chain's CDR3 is CSVEGTSVLQETQYF. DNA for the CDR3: TGCAGCGTTGAAGGAACTTCTGTCCTCCAAGAGACCCAGTACTTC.

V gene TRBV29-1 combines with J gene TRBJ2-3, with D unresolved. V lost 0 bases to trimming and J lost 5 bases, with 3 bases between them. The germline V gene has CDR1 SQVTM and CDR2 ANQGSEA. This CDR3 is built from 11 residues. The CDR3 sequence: CSVEEVDTQYF. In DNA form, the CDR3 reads TGCAGCGTTGAAGAGGTAGATACGCAGTATTTT.

The CDR3 protein is CASSQPLRFGTDTQYF. Written as DNA, the CDR3 is TGTGCCAGCTCGCAACCACTTCGGTTCGGCACAGATACGCAGTATTTT. The chain has TRBV18 and TRBJ2-3; no reliable D call. The germline V and J ends were trimmed by 6 bases and 1 base, with 17 bases remaining between them. The V gene's germline CDR1 is KGHSH and CDR2 LQKENI. This CDR3 spans 16 amino acids.

The CDR3 nucleotides are TGCAGTGCGCAGGACGGGTGGGGGAAAGAGACCCAGTACTTC. Protein: CSAQDGWGKETQYF. The chain links TRBV20-1 to TRBJ2-4; perhaps D is TRBD1 or TRBD2 (5 bases each). The closer fit of TRBJ2-5 to the DNA end suggests the J call may be wrong. The CDR3 consists of 14 residues. CDR1 DFQATT and CDR2 SNEGSKA come from the germline V gene (reference sequence).

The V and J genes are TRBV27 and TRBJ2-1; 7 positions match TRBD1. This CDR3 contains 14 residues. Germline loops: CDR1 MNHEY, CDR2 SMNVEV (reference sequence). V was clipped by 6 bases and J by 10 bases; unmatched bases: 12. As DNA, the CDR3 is TGTGCCAGCAGCAGACAGGGAAACTCCTACGAGCAGTTCTTC. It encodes CASSRQGNSYEQFF.

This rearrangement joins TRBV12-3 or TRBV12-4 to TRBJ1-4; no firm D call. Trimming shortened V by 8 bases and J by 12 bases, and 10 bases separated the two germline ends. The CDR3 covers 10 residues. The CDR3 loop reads CASSGAELFF. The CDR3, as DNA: TGTGCCAGCTCCGGAGCGGAACTGTTTTTT.

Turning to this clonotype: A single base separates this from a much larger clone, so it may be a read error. The CDR3 sequence is CSVDRAYSEQFF. For the CDR3, the DNA is TGCAGCGTTGACAGAGCCTACAGTGAGCAGTTCTTC. This sequence joins TRBV29-1 and TRBJ2-1; D unresolved. The germline gives CDR1 SQVTM, CDR2 ANQGSEA. The CDR3 has 12 amino acids.

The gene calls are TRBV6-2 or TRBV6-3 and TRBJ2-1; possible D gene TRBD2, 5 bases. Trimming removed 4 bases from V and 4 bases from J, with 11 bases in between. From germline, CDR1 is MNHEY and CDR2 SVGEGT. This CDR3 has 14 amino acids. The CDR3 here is CASSSSIAYNEQFF. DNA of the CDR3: TGTGCCAGCAGTTCGAGTATAGCGTACAATGAGCAGTTCTTC.

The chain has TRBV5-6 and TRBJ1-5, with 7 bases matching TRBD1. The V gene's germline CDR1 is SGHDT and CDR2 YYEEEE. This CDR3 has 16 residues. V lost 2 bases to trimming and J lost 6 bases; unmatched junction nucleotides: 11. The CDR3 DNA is TGTGCCAGCAGCTTCGGGACAGCGGGCATGGGTCAGCCCCAGCATTTT. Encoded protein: CASSFGTAGMGQPQHF. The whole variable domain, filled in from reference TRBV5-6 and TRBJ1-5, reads DAGVTQSPTHLIKTRGQQVTLRCSPKSGHDTVSWYQQALGQGPQFIFQYYEEEERQRGNFPDRFSGHQFPNYSSELNVNALLLGDSALYLCASSFGTAGMGQPQHFGDGTRLSIL.

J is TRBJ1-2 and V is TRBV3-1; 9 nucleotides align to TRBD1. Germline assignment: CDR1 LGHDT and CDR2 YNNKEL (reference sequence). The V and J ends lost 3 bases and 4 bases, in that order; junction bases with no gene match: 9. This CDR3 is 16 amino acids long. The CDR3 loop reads CASSQSRTGAGYGYTF. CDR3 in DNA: TGTGCCAGCAGCCAGTCCCGGACAGGGGCTGGCTATGGCTACACCTTC.

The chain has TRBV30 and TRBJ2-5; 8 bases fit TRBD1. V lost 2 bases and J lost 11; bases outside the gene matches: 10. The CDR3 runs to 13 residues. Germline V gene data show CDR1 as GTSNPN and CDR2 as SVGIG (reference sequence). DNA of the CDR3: TGTGCCTGGAGTACAGGGGGGCTCAGCGTGCAGTACTTC. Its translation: CAWSTGGLSVQYF.

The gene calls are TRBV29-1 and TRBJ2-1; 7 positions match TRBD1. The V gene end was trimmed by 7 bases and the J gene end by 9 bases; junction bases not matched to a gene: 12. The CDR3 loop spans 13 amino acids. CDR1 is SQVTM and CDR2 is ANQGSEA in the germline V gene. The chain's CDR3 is CSAADRTSGEQFF. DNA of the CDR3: TGCAGCGCTGCGGACAGGACCTCCGGTGAGCAGTTCTTC.

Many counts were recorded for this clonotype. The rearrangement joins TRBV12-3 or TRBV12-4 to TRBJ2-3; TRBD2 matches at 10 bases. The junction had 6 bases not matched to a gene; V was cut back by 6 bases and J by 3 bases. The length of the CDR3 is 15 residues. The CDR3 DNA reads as TGTGCCAGCAGCCCTAGCGGGGGCCCGACAGATACGCAGTATTTT. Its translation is CASSPSGGPTDTQYF.

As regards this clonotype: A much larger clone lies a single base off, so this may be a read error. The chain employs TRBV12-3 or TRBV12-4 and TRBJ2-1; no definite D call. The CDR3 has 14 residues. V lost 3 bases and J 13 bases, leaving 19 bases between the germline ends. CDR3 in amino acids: CASSFVGMSETQFF. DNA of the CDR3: TGTGCCAGCAGTTTCGTGGGGATGTCAGAGACCCAGTTCTTC.

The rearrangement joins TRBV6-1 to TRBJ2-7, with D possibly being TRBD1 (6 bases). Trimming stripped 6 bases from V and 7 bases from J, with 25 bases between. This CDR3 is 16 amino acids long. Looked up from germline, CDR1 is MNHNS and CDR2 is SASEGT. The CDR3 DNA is TGTGCCAGCAGGGAGGATGCACAGGGACCGTACAATGAGCAGTACTTC. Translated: CASREDAQGPYNEQYF.

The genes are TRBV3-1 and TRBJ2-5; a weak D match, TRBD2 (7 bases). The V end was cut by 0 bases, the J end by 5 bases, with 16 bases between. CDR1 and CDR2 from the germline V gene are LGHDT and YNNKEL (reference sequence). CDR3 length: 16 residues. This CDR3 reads CASSQDQVGGVETQYF. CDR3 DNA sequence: TGTGCCAGCAGCCAAGATCAAGTAGGGGGGGTGGAGACCCAGTACTTC.